Relative to its sample, the clone carrying this T cell receptor beta chain is medium-sized. Its antigen is currently unknown. Primers: 60 Vbeta forward and 13 Jbeta reverse. Under the authors' procedure: Later reanalysis found about 80 million unique TCR beta chains, around 9.9 million of them shared. Some clones are missing from TCRdb's copy, which holds only in-frame ones; the method was immunoSEQ multiplex PCR. The V and J calls and clone size were taken over from that table, and D and trimming were inferred from the DNA. The sample contains more than 70,000 clones, roughly two thirds of which appear only once. The CDR3 extends over 15 amino acids. V lost 8 bases to trimming and J lost 1 base; unmatched junction nucleotides: 7. Germline V CDR1 and CDR2: MNHEY, SMNVEV (reference sequence). The data originate from a study of cytomegalovirus exposure and HLA in healthy donors. Study-wide findings and caveats: Analysis performed later showed TCR beta chains linked to HLA being more clonally expanded than equally common others.

This clonotype was sampled from a man aged 35 to 55 in good health and CMV-seropositive. The chain couples TRBV27 to TRBJ2-7; 11 bases align to TRBD2. Sequenced material: PBMCs. CDR3 region: CASGGTSGTSYEQYF. In DNA, the CDR3 is TGTGCCAGCGGGGGGACTAGCGGAACTTCCTACGAGCAGTACTTC.